The 30 T cell receptor beta chains below were found in one sample sequenced in a study of shared clonotypes between healthy human individuals. Sequenced by immunoSEQ multiplex PCR; TCRdb stores in-frame clones only, minus some. The sample has millions of clones, around nine tenths seen once. Sequencing was done on a sample of naive CD4+ T cells sorted from blood. Regarding subset: CD45RA+ positively selected. The receptors originated from a young man in good health.

This chain joins TRBV12-5 and TRBJ2-3; 7 bases are a match to TRBD2. Germline values: CDR1 LGHNT, CDR2 FRNRAP. The CDR3 runs 17 residues. The J segment lost 2 bases and the V segment lost 6 bases, leaving 14 bases of the junction unmatched. The CDR3 sequence is CASGGGVASGYTDTQYF. For the CDR3, the DNA is TGTGCTAGTGGCGGGGGTGTGGCTAGCGGATACACAGATACGCAGTATTTT.

In this sample, this clone turned up once. The CDR3 DNA follows: TGTGCCTGGAGTCTGTGGGACTACGAGCAGTACTTC. Residues: CAWSLWDYEQYF. The gene calls are TRBV30 and TRBJ2-7; no reliable D call. This CDR3 has 12 residues. CDR1 is GTSNPN, CDR2 SVGIG, per germline (reference sequence). The germline V and J ends were trimmed by 2 bases and 3 bases, with 8 bases remaining between them. The complete variable domain, with remaining parts taken from reference TRBV30 and TRBJ2-7, reads SQTIHQWPATLVQPVGSPLSLECTVEGTSNPNLYWYRQAAGRGLQLLFYSVGIGQISSEVPQNLSASRPQDRQFILSSKKLLLSDSGFYLCAWSLWDYEQYFGPGTRLTVT.

V usage is TRBV29-1 and J usage is TRBJ2-7, with D possibly being TRBD1 or TRBD2 (6 bases each). The CDR3 runs to 13 residues. Between the trimmed V and J ends, which lost 1 base and 1 base, there was a span of 8 bases. CDR1 is SQVTM, CDR2 ANQGSEA, per germline. The CDR3 loop reads CSVEGGGSYEQYF. The DNA of the CDR3 is TGCAGCGTTGAAGGAGGGGGGTCCTACGAGCAGTACTTC.

V and J are TRBV9 and TRBJ2-3, with 7 bases lining up with TRBD2. CDR3 length: 17 residues. Germline loops: CDR1 SGDLS, CDR2 YYNGEE. Unmatched junction bases numbered 14, after V lost 3 bases and J lost 4 bases. CDR3 DNA sequence: TGTGCCAGCAGCGGAGGGCTAGCGGTAAAAAGCCCAGATACGCAGTATTTT. It is translated as CASSGGLAVKSPDTQYF.

The sample holds one count of this clone. This chain uses TRBV10-1 with TRBJ2-7; TRBD1 is a possible D gene (7 bases). This CDR3 is built from 13 residues. Between the trimmed V and J ends, which lost 4 bases and 5 bases, there was a span of 12 bases. Looked up from germline, CDR1 is WNHNN and CDR2 is SYGVQD (reference sequence). CDR3 sequence reads: CASSAEGADEQYF. The CDR3 region has the DNA TGCGCCAGCAGTGCGGAGGGGGCGGACGAGCAGTACTTC.

This clone was seen just once. This sample includes further DNA sequences coding for the same CDR3. The chain links TRBV5-4 to TRBJ1-5, with TRBD1 matching over 9 bases. V lost 4 bases and J lost 5; bases outside the gene matches: 1. The V gene's germline CDR1 is SGHNT and CDR2 YYREEE (reference sequence). The CDR3 runs 13 residues. The CDR3 spells CASSRDRDQPQHF. The CDR3 coding sequence is TGTGCCAGCAGCCGGGACAGGGATCAGCCCCAGCATTTT. Together with reference TRBV5-4 and TRBJ1-5, the CDR3 gives the full variable domain: ETGVTQSPTHLIKTRGQQVTLRCSSQSGHNTVSWYQQALGQGPQFIFQYYREEENGRGNFPPRFSGLQFPNYSSELNVNALELDDSALYLCASSRDRDQPQHFGDGTRLSIL.

The rearrangement links TRBV19 to TRBJ2-7, with a tentative D call TRBD2 (6 bases). Germline V lookup: CDR1 LNHDA, CDR2 SQIVND (reference sequence). The ends were cut back, 10 bases at V and 5 bases at J, with 18 bases in the middle. This CDR3 comprises 13 residues. The CDR3 spells CATRQRVSDEQYF. DNA for the CDR3: TGTGCCACTCGGCAGCGGGTTTCCGACGAGCAGTACTTC.

The rearrangement joins TRBV21-1 to TRBJ1-5; no check of the table's D call, TRBD1, against the DNA was made. TRBV21-1 constitutes a pseudogene. The CDR3 length is 15 residues. The chain's CDR3 is CASSIGTGGDQPQHF. The CDR3 nucleotides are TGTGCCAGCAGCATCGGGACAGGGGGCGATCAGCCCCAGCATTTT.

Worth noting for this clone: Other DNA sequences in this sample translate to the same CDR3. The CDR3 protein is CASSPRGQETQYF. The CDR3 DNA reads as TGTGCCAGCTCACCTCGAGGGCAAGAGACCCAGTACTTC. This chain joins TRBV18 and TRBJ2-5; TRBD2 is a possible D gene (5 bases). The CDR3 consists of 13 residues. V was pared by 3 bases and J by 2 bases, with 7 bases between. The germline CDR1 and CDR2 sequences are KGHSH and LQKENI.

The chain employs TRBV7-2 and TRBJ2-2; D may be TRBD1 (5 bases). CDR1 and CDR2 (germline): SGHTA, FQGNSA. The CDR3 contains 16 residues. Trimming cost V 0 bases and J 6 bases, with 14 bases left between them. Here the CDR3 reads CASSLASPGFSGELFF. DNA for the CDR3: TGTGCCAGCAGCTTAGCCTCCCCAGGGTTTTCCGGGGAGCTGTTTTTT.

The chain combines TRBV10-2 with TRBJ2-1; 9 bases agree with TRBD2. CDR1 WSHSY and CDR2 SAAADI come from the germline V gene. The CDR3 has 14 amino acids. V was pared by 4 bases and J by 7 bases, with 5 bases of the junction left unmatched. The CDR3 region has the DNA TGCGCCAGCAGTGCGGGGACTAGCTTTAATGAGCAGTTCTTC. Its protein product is CASSAGTSFNEQFF.

The CDR3 sequence: CASRWTGDSYEQYF. CDR3 DNA sequence: TGTGCCAGCAGGTGGACAGGGGACTCCTACGAGCAGTACTTC. The chain joins TRBV6-5 to TRBJ2-7, with 9 positions matching TRBD1. The CDR3 is made up of 14 amino acids. Per the germline V gene, CDR1 is MNHEY and CDR2 is SVGAGI. J was trimmed by 0 bases and V by 6 bases; bases with no gene match: 3.

This chain joins TRBV7-3 and TRBJ2-3; 8 bases line up with TRBD2. V dropped 5 bases and J dropped 6; count of bases not matched to a gene: 4. CDR3 size: 13 residues. Per germline, CDR1 SGHTA and CDR2 FQGTGA. CDR3 region: CASSHGGVDTQYF. The CDR3 region has the DNA TGTGCCAGCAGCCACGGGGGGGTTGATACGCAGTATTTT.

The chain combines TRBV30 with TRBJ2-2; D might be TRBD1 or TRBD2, each matching 6 bases. The CDR3 is made up of 13 amino acids. V lost 2 bases and J 9 bases, leaving 13 bases between the germline ends. Germline V gene lookup returns CDR1 GTSNPN and CDR2 SVGIG (reference sequence). Written as DNA, the CDR3 is TGTGCCTGGAGTAGGGGGGTTGAGAGGGAGCTGTTTTTT. Translated: CAWSRGVERELFF.

The chain links TRBV5-1 to TRBJ2-5, with a weak D call TRBD1 (5 bases). Per the germline V gene, CDR1 is SGHRS and CDR2 is YFSETQ. This CDR3 is 14 amino acids long. Trimming left V 3 bases short and J 1 base short, with 10 bases between. The chain's CDR3 is CASSWGLLQETQYF. The CDR3 bases are TGCGCCAGCAGCTGGGGCCTCCTCCAAGAGACCCAGTACTTC.

The CDR3 DNA reads TGCGCCAGCAGCCAAACAGGGGGCGAGTTCTTCGAGCAGTACTTC. Its translation: CASSQTGGEFFEQYF. The chain carries TRBV4-1 and TRBJ2-7, with 9 positions matching TRBD1. This CDR3 comprises 15 residues. Germline-derived CDR1 and CDR2 are MGHRA and YSYEKL. J gave up 6 bases and V 2 bases, and 8 bases lay outside the gene matches.

In this sample, this clone turned up once. The chain recombines TRBV10-3 with TRBJ2-1; a possible D gene is TRBD2 (6 bases). The CDR3 is made up of 11 amino acids. Germline assignment: CDR1 ENHRY and CDR2 SYGVKD. Trimming left V 7 bases short and J 12 bases short, with 13 bases between. This CDR3 reads CAITEGFGQFF. CDR3 in DNA: TGTGCCATCACGGAGGGGTTTGGGCAGTTCTTC.

The chain links TRBV18 to TRBJ2-1; TRBD1 or TRBD2 may be the D gene (5 bases each). The CDR3 consists of 17 residues. V was cut by 1 base and J by 1 base, with 14 bases left in between. Germline V gene sequence: CDR1 KGHSH, CDR2 LQKENI. The CDR3 spells CASSPLQGGGSYNEQFF. As DNA, the CDR3 is TGTGCCAGCTCACCACTCCAAGGTGGGGGTTCCTACAATGAGCAGTTCTTC.

The chain uses TRBV25-1 and TRBJ2-7; 11 bases are shared with TRBD1. CDR3 size: 15 residues. Looked up from germline, CDR1 is MGHDK and CDR2 is SYGVNS. Trimming took 3 bases from V and 1 from J; bases not matched to a gene: 2. CDR3 in DNA: TGTGCCAGCAGTGACCGGGACAGGGGGTCCTACGAGCAGTACTTC. It translates to CASSDRDRGSYEQYF.

The CDR3 loop is CASRGLAIETDTQYF. DNA for the CDR3: TGTGCCAGTAGGGGACTAGCGATTGAGACAGATACGCAGTATTTT. V gene TRBV19 combines with J gene TRBJ2-3; 10 nucleotides align to TRBD2. This CDR3 contains 15 residues. Germline trimming cut 6 bases from V and 3 bases from J; bases unmatched to any gene: 6. Germline V gives CDR1 LNHDA, CDR2 SQIVND (reference sequence).

V is TRBV2 and J is TRBJ2-2, with D maybe TRBD2 (6 bases). The V and J ends lost 6 bases and 6 bases respectively, with 17 bases between them. Germline CDR1 reads SNHLY; CDR2 reads FYNNEI. This CDR3 is 15 amino acids long. CDR3 nucleotide sequence: TGTGCCAGCAGGACCGACGGGAGTAGTTCCGGGGAGCTGTTTTTT. Translating it yields CASRTDGSSSGELFF.

This clone occurred once. This sample also contains other DNA sequences that code for the same CDR3. The chain uses TRBV2 and TRBJ2-3, with 7 bases lining up with TRBD1. J gave up 1 base and V 1 base, and 2 bases lay outside the gene matches. The CDR3 runs 15 residues. Germline loops: CDR1 SNHLY, CDR2 FYNNEI. Here the CDR3 reads CASSEGGGGTDTQYF. The CDR3 region has the DNA TGTGCCAGCAGTGAAGGAGGGGGCGGCACAGATACGCAGTATTTT.

The chain links TRBV5-1 to TRBJ2-7; 10 bases match TRBD1. The CDR3 is 14 amino acids. V trimming: 3 bases; J trimming: 2 bases; junction bases outside the gene matches: 2. Germline CDR1 and CDR2: SGHRS and YFSETQ. DNA for the CDR3: TGCGCCAGCAGCTGGGGACAGGGGACCTACGAGCAGTACTTC. It yields the protein CASSWGQGTYEQYF.

The genes are TRBV5-4 and TRBJ2-5; D might be TRBD2 (6 bases). Trimming removed 1 base at V and 1 base at J, with 8 bases between. The V gene's germline CDR1 is SGHNT and CDR2 YYREEE (reference sequence). The CDR3 is 14 amino acids. CDR3 in amino acids: CASSLSGLQETQYF. CDR3 bases: TGTGCCAGCAGCTTGTCGGGACTCCAAGAGACCCAGTACTTC. The full variable domain, its missing parts supplied by reference TRBV5-4 and TRBJ2-5, is ETGVTQSPTHLIKTRGQQVTLRCSSQSGHNTVSWYQQALGQGPQFIFQYYREEENGRGNFPPRFSGLQFPNYSSELNVNALELDDSALYLCASSLSGLQETQYFGPGTRLLVL.

V is TRBV30 and J is TRBJ1-3; D uncertain. CDR1 and CDR2 from the germline V gene are GTSNPN and SVGIG (reference sequence). The CDR3 extends over 14 amino acids. Deletions cut 3 bases from V and 0 bases from J, with 9 bases between. Here the CDR3 DNA reads TGTGCCTGGAGAGTCCCAGGCTCTGGAAACACCATATATTTT. It specifies CAWRVPGSGNTIYF.

The chain recombines TRBV5-1 with TRBJ2-1; 10 bases fit TRBD2. Germline V gene sequence: CDR1 SGHRS, CDR2 YFSETQ. Germline trimming cut 4 bases from V and 7 bases from J; bases unmatched to any gene: 5. This CDR3 comprises 14 residues. The CDR3 sequence: CASSQREGGNEQFF. Here the CDR3 DNA reads TGCGCCAGCAGCCAGCGGGAGGGGGGAAATGAGCAGTTCTTC.

The sample holds a few counts of this clone. Other nucleotide sequences from this sample produce the same CDR3. The V and J genes are TRBV9 and TRBJ1-1, with D possibly matching TRBD1 (5 bases). Germline lookup yields CDR1 SGDLS and CDR2 YYNGEE. The CDR3 loop spans 13 amino acids. V was clipped by 0 bases and J by 4 bases, with 7 bases between them. The CDR3 DNA sequence: TGTGCCAGCAGCGTAGGGGGGAGCACTGAAGCTTTCTTT. As protein: CASSVGGSTEAFF.

Concerning this clone: Other DNA sequences of this sample code for an identical CDR3. J is TRBJ2-5 and V is TRBV5-1, with 12 bases aligning to TRBD2. Looked up from germline, CDR1 is SGHRS and CDR2 is YFSETQ. The CDR3 has 14 residues. J gave up 5 bases and V 4 bases, and 3 bases lay outside the gene matches. CDR3 DNA: TGCGCCAGCAGCCCGGGACTAGCGGGCGAGACCCAGTACTTC. Its translation: CASSPGLAGETQYF.

The chain combines TRBV6-6 with TRBJ2-5; no firm D call. The V end was cut by 5 bases, the J end by 1 base, with 5 bases between. Germline V gene lookup returns CDR1 MNHNY and CDR2 SVGAGI (reference sequence). This CDR3 is 12 amino acids long. The DNA for the CDR3 is TGTGCCAGCAGTCGCGTCCAAGAGACCCAGTACTTC. It specifies CASSRVQETQYF.

The rearrangement links TRBV7-9 to TRBJ2-1, with D perhaps TRBD1 or TRBD2 (5 bases each). V was shortened by 5 bases and J by 8 bases, with 13 bases between the two germline ends. The germline V gene encodes CDR1 SEHNR and CDR2 FQNEAQ (reference sequence). The CDR3 sequence is 13 residues long. The CDR3: CASSKGPAHEQFF. The CDR3 DNA reads as TGTGCCAGCAGCAAGGGACCGGCCCATGAGCAGTTCTTC.